The T cell receptor (beta chain) under discussion was sequenced for a study of blood T cell repertoires in COVID-19. Study-level background: The study drew acute and convalescent COVID-19 samples from the United States, Italy and Spain.

Per the authors' pipeline: Researchers report that nucleated cell counts were estimated from reference gene primer amplification. The protocol was immunoSEQ multiplex PCR, while the TCRdb copy is restricted to in-frame clones and leaves out a portion. That table gives V, J and clone size, and the DNA gave D and trimming. Among under 30,000 clones, roughly 84% were seen once, and the ten largest hold about 8%. This clone showed up just a few times. This CDR3 spans 13 amino acids. The germline gives CDR1 SGHDT, CDR2 YYEEEE. V gave up 0 bases and J gave up 2 bases, with 6 bases separating them. The clonotype comes from a man aged 45-60 years with active COVID-19. The chain carries TRBV5-6 and TRBJ2-7; D gene unclear. The sequencing input was peripheral blood. CDR3 amino acids: CASSLAGTYEQYF. DNA of the CDR3: TGTGCCAGCAGCTTGGCAGGTACCTACGAGCAGTACTTC.